This T cell receptor beta chain was obtained from a study of molecular identifiers for immune sequencing clone quantification. CD8+CD4-CCR7+CD45RA+ cells were sorted as naive CD8 T cells. TCRdb fed the PCR reads into MiXCR, producing one record per CDR3 protein. The sample holds approximately 550,000 distinct CDR3 sequences, around a fifth seen once. This clonotype was recorded a few times. CDR1 is MNHEY, CDR2 SMNVEV, per germline (reference sequence). This CDR3 spans 13 amino acids. V was cut by 5 bases and J by 5 bases, with 12 bases left in between. J is TRBJ1-1 and V is TRBV27; D remains ambiguous. This clonotype was sampled from a human donor in good health. Some libraries in this study had Jurkat cell RNA spiked in. The sample consisted of naive CD8+ T cells from blood, with Jurkat cell RNA spiked in. This sample's subset: FACS-sorted CD8+CD4-CCR7+CD45RA+ naive T cells. CDR3 loop: CASSPLNPTEAFF. The CDR3 nucleotides are TGTGCCAGCAGTCCCCTCAACCCGACTGAAGCTTTCTTT.